A single sample gave rise to the 6 T cell receptor beta chains below, sequenced in a study of T cell responses to AZD1222 COVID-19 vaccine. Profiled with immunoSEQ multiplex PCR; TCRdb holds only in-frame clones, not every one. The sample carries approximately 92,000 clones, approximately 90% recorded once. The sample in question was peripheral blood, obtained on day 0 of AZD1222 vaccination. The receptors come from an adult in good health.

For the CDR3, the DNA is TGTGCCAGCAGTTACAGACTAGCGGGAGGAGAGACCCAGTACTTC. Translated: CASSYRLAGGETQYF. The chain combines TRBV28 with TRBJ2-5; 13 positions match TRBD2. There are 15 residues in the CDR3. V gave up 4 bases and J gave up 4 bases; unmatched junction bases: 3. CDR1 MDHEN and CDR2 SYDVKM come from the germline V gene.

The rearrangement joins TRBV28 to TRBJ2-2, with 8 bases matching TRBD1. The J segment lost 3 bases and the V segment lost 7 bases, leaving 4 bases of the junction unmatched. Germline V gene sequence: CDR1 MDHEN, CDR2 SYDVKM. The CDR3 runs 14 residues. The DNA of the CDR3 is TGTGCCAGCACCGGACAGGGTTACACCGGGGAGCTGTTTTTT. It codes for CASTGQGYTGELFF.

This clone came up many times. The rearrangement uses TRBV3-1 (or the pseudogene TRBV3-2) and TRBJ1-2; tentatively, D is TRBD1 (5 bases). CDR1 and CDR2 from the germline V gene are LGHDT and YNNKEL (reference sequence). The CDR3 sequence is 16 residues long. V was trimmed by 1 base and J by 0 bases, leaving 12 bases between them. The CDR3 loop reads CASSQGAHRSNYGYTF. The CDR3 coding sequence is TGTGCCAGCAGCCAAGGAGCCCACAGGTCTAACTATGGCTACACCTTC.

This rearrangement joins TRBV7-9 to TRBJ2-7, with D possibly being TRBD1 or TRBD2 (5 bases each). The V gene lost 3 bases and the J gene lost 4 bases, with 13 bases spanning the gap. CDR1 and CDR2 from the germline V gene are SEHNR and FQNEAQ (reference sequence). This CDR3 region has 14 residues. CDR3 in DNA: TGTGCCAGCAGCTTGCCTCGAGGGGAATACGAGCAGTACTTC. Its protein product is CASSLPRGEYEQYF.

The chain employs TRBV27 and TRBJ1-6, with TRBD1 identical over 7 bases. The junction had 10 bases not matched to a gene; V was cut back by 10 bases and J by 7 bases. CDR3 length equals 14 residues. Per germline, CDR1 MNHEY and CDR2 SMNVEV (reference sequence). CDR3 sequence: CATSPGQRNSPLHF. CDR3 DNA: TGTGCCACCTCTCCGGGACAGCGGAATTCACCCCTCCACTTT.

A note on this clone: Germline is not matched at one junction end, which may reflect a read error. This chain connects TRBV7-7 to TRBJ2-1, with 9 bases matching TRBD2. Germline values: CDR1 SSHAT, CDR2 FNYEAQ (reference sequence). The CDR3 has 16 residues. The CDR3 nucleotides read TGTGCTAGCAGCACCCGCCTGGGACTAGCAGCGGATGAGCAGTTCTTC. This encodes CASSTRLGLAADEQFF.